Listed here is a single T cell receptor (beta chain). The antigen it recognizes is unknown. Base-call qualities are not available, and no considerably larger clone is one nucleotide away. Libraries were prepared through the immunoSEQ multiplex PCR assay. The multiplex PCR relied on a mix of 60 forward primers for TCR Vbeta segments and 13 reverse primers for TCR Jbeta segments. The CDR3 region of rearranged TCR beta genes was amplified from genomic DNA with a multiplex PCR assay. The Illumina HiSeq System was used to sequence the amplified TCR beta libraries as 87-base-pair reads. Processing in the source paper ran as follows. A later analysis tallied approximately 87 million unique TCR beta chains across the 666 repertoires, and around 9.9 million of those chains were shared by two or more donors. To remove PCR and sequencing errors, raw reads were error-corrected and collapsed into unique sequences using a nearest-neighbor algorithm that merged closely related sequences. To assign V, D and J gene segments, CDR3 sequences were aligned to IMGT reference sequences. For a sequence to be retained, a match of at least six nucleotides was required to both a V gene segment and a J gene segment. Rearrangements were classified as productive when the CDR3 lacked stop codons and remained in frame with V and J, and all other rearrangements were classified as non-productive. Following IMGT convention, CDR3 was defined as the stretch from the second conserved V-encoded cysteine to the conserved J-encoded phenylalanine. The earlier analysis of about 570 of the donors excluded any sequence lacking an unambiguous match to a single V gene segment. An earlier analysis of 587 of the donors called V segments functional above 56.7% productive rearrangements and segregating when the between-donor standard deviation exceeded 5%. A statistical classification framework was built to diagnose cytomegalovirus status from the catalog of TCR beta chain sequences. In a later analysis, TCR nucleotide sequences were compared against IMGT/GENE-DB human TR gene sequences so that V and J genes could be assigned. In a later analysis, CDR3 sequences and most-parsimonious VDJ recombination scenarios were assigned using the TCRdist pipeline. In a later analysis, each TCR beta chain was defined by its CDR3 amino acid sequence together with its V-gene family, and reads without a unique V-gene family were excluded. As a way to deal with suspected cross-contamination and a sequencing artifact, a later analysis dropped nearly 600 nucleotide sequences that were highly shared and had low generation probability. In a later analysis, a clonal expansion index was calculated for each public chain from normalized within-repertoire ranks of inferred template counts. In a later analysis, generation probabilities were computed with a VDJ recombination model fitted to out-of-frame rearrangements, and the resulting probabilities were checked against IGoR. In a later analysis, TCR-TCR, TCR-HLA and TCR-CMV co-occurrence was scored with hypergeometric tests, and a repertoire-size bias correction was applied to TCR pairs. In a later analysis, false discovery rates were estimated by permuting HLA or CMV assignments 20 times. In a later analysis, co-occurring TCRs were grouped using DBSCAN, with TCRdist sequence similarity added in when clustering inside HLA-allele-positive subsets. Repertoires with fewer than 30,000 or more than 120,000 public chains were left out of co-occurrence clustering, as were five repertoires with anomalous nucleotide sharing. TCRdb holds this immuneACCESS table with in-frame rearrangements only. Some clones are missing; in checked studies, unresolved V genes explain under half, and the rest has no known cause. Clonal size and the V and J genes are those of that table, whereas D and trimming came from the DNA. The sample table contains 95,000 to 150,000 clones; only one count was recorded for over 65% of them. The ten largest clonotypes hold about 8.3% of the sample.

The cohort comprised 710 or so healthy bone marrow donors. At the time of sampling, all cohort members were nominally healthy, though unrecorded immune exposures were likely present. The donor was CMV seropositive and belonged to the group of more than 250 seropositive cohort members. A peripheral blood sample was collected from each donor, and TCR beta sequencing was performed on peripheral blood mononuclear cells. Genomic DNA extraction from the blood cell samples was performed with the Qiagen DNeasy Blood Extraction Kit. The CDR3 numbers 11 residues from cysteine through phenylalanine. The retained sequence is limited to the CDR3, 33 bases, with the frame set at the first base. The germline V gene yields MDHEN for CDR1 and SYDVKM for CDR2. The data derive from a study of cytomegalovirus exposure and HLA in healthy donors (dated by TCRdb to about 2017). The study in broad terms: An earlier analysis of several hundred of the donors reported about 260 Gb of sequence data and 90 million to 120 million unique TCR beta sequences obtained from around 170 million T cells. About 280 gigabases of sequencing data and 70 million to 100 million unique TCR sequences were included in an early release covering several hundred HLA-typed donors. The genetic ancestry cluster associated with self-reported Caucasian donors included around 76% of the approximately 400 genotyped donors. The study was designed to test whether signatures of past pathogen exposure could be identified by cataloging public T cell receptors. Using immunosequencing, the study profiled T cell repertoires from approximately 700 subjects and related those repertoires to cytomegalovirus serostatus. Along with the approximately 650-subject first cohort, a separate validation cohort of approximately 110 different subjects was used. The study combined high-throughput TCR immunosequencing, statistical association of individual TCRs with disease status, and machine learning to predict cytomegalovirus infection status. A later analysis re-examined previously published TCR beta repertoires from just over 650 donors and added high-resolution HLA genotyping to investigate patterns of TCR occurrence. Rather than drawing on any new phenotypic data, the later analysis identified candidate immune exposures from TCR beta sequences and the way those sequences occurred across donors. An earlier analysis of several hundred of the donors used high-throughput TCR beta sequencing to judge whether each TCR beta V gene segment behaved as functional or pseudogenic. Donor age, sex, ethnicity and CMV serostatus were compiled alongside the repertoire data. In a later genetic analysis, genome-wide SNP genotypes for about three fifths of the roughly 670 donors were used, and that subset was treated as a discovery cohort. Every discovery cohort repertoire had been produced on one sequencing platform. Both class I and class II loci were covered by HLA typing, at four-digit resolution. The number of typed donors differed by locus: about 629-630 for A, B, C, DRB1 and DQB1; some 500 for DQA1; roughly 600 for DPA1; and roughly 450 for DPB1. Because of strong linkage in the cohort, five DR-DQ haplotypes were treated as single units for association and clustering. Among almost 400 genotyped donors of the cohort, an average of approximately 240,000 unique TCR beta nucleotide sequences were sequenced per donor, roughly a sixth of them non-productive.

The study at large found these results: A further reported finding was that TCR beta sequences accurately predicted the HLA-A and HLA-B alleles for most subjects in the first cohort. In a later analysis, TCR association rates were found to vary across HLA loci, with the most associated TCRs seen for DRB1 alleles and the fewest for HLA-C alleles. Compared with the approximately 700-donor mean, donors in an Asian-associated ancestry cluster had fewer N-insertions in productive TCRs, according to a later genetic analysis. It was suggested by the authors that the approach could potentially be generalized to other disease states and immunological phenotypes. The presence/absence analyses assumed that sequencing depth was roughly uniform across donors, and that assumption may not be true. In a later analysis, about 17,000 TCR beta sequences were associated with specific HLA alleles at a false discovery rate of 0.05. A later analysis reported that several top co-occurrence clusters appeared linked to parvovirus B19, influenza, CMV and Epstein-Barr virus. Compared with equally common non-associated chains, HLA-associated TCR beta chains in a later analysis were more clonally expanded and had lower generation probabilities. Immune exposure information for the cohort was limited to CMV serostatus. Over 15 rarely observed V segments, including chromosome 9 orphons, were excluded from the earlier analysis of approximately 500 of the donors because counts were too low. A few of the identified cytomegalovirus-associated TCR beta chains were confirmed in vitro to be specific for cytomegalovirus antigens. Assigning TCR associations to individual alleles was difficult when HLA alleles, especially DR and DQ, strongly co-occurred. Linkage disequilibrium might explain the correlated functional status among segregating V segments, but an unknown experimental factor could not be excluded. A cluster of highly shared sequence variants was judged likely to be a technical artifact of the sequencing pipeline. An earlier analysis of around 540 of the donors showed that most TCR beta V segments appeared in productive rearrangements either about 87% or about 30% of the time, which broadly matched IMGT annotations. The 87-base-pair reads could not distinguish some IMGT-functional V segments, including TRBV6-2 and TRBV6-3, so those segments were excluded. The classifier was reported to diagnose cytomegalovirus status with high specificity and sensitivity in both the original and validation cohorts. V-gene and J-gene trimming of TCR beta chains was associated with a missense DCLRE1C variant in a later genetic analysis, and the association was replicated in an independent cohort. Most TCR sequences were seen in very few donors, while some public TCRs were found in many individuals. The study listed 150 to 200 TCR beta chains as associated with cytomegalovirus. Because HLA typing was unavailable for some donors at each locus, only the typed subset was used in association tests. In a later analysis, most CMV-associated TCR beta chains were found to appear HLA-restricted, with HLA associations seemingly driven largely by CMV exposure. In this cohort, only TCR beta chains were sequenced, and detectable features were limited by the absence of alpha or paired-chain data.

The TCR sequence derives from a woman between 35 and 50 years old in good health and CMV-seropositive. The rearrangement combines TRBV28 with TRBJ2-7; the central 8 bases match TRBD2. Sequencing was done on a sample of PBMCs. The DNA sequence is TGTGCAGCGGGGGACTTATACGAGCAGTACTTC. It is translated as CAAGDLYEQYF.